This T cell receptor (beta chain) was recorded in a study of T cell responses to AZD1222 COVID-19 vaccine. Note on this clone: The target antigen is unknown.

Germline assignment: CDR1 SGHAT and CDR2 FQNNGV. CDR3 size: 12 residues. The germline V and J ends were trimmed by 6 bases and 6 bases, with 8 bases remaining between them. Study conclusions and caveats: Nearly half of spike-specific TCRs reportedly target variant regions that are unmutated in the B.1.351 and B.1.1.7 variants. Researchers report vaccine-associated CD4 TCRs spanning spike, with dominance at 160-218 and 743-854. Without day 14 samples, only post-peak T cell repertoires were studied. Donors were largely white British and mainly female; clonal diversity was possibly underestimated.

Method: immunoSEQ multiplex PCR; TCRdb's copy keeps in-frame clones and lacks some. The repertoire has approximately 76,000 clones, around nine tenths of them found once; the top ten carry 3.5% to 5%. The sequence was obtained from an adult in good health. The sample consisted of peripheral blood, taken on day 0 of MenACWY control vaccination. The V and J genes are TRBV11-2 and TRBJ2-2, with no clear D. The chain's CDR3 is CASRLSAGELFF. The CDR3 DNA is TGTGCCAGCAGGCTCTCGGCCGGGGAGCTGTTTTTT.